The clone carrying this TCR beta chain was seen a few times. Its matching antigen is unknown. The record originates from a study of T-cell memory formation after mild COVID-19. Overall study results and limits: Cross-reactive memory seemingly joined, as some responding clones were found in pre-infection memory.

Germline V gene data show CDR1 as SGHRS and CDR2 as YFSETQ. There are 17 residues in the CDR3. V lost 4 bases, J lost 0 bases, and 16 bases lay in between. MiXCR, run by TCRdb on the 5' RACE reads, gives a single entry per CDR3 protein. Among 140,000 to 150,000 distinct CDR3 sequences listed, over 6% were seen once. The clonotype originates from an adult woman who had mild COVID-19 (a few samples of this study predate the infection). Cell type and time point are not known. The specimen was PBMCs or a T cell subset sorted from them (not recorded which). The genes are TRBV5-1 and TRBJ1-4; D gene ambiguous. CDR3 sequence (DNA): TGCGCCAGCAGCCCCGAAGGGCTGTTTGCAACTAATGAAAAACTGTTTTTT. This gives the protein CASSPEGLFATNEKLFF. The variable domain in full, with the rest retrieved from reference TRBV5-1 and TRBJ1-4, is KAGVTQTPRYLIKTRGQQVTLSCSPISGHRSVSWYQQTPGQGLQFLFEYFSETQRNKGNFPGRFSGRQFSNSRSEMNVSTLELGDSALYLCASSPEGLFATNEKLFFGSGTQLSVL.